A selection of T cell receptor beta chains follows, all from one sample in a study of T cell repertoires and HLA-DP antigens. Only in-frame clones appear in the TCRdb table, and some are missing; sequencing was by immunoSEQ multiplex PCR. The data show about 89,000 clones, about 89% seen once. These receptors' targets are unknown. The source material was CD4+ T cells from PBMCs. These receptors were obtained from a man aged 50 to 60 in good health and CMV-seronegative. Each CDR3 is given with its conserved first and last residue. A D gene is named only where the DNA matches it firmly. Clone size is given for some rows only: seen once, a few or many times, or a class if the clone is expanded.

d_call j_call v_call clone_size cdr3_aa cdr3_nt
TRBD1 TRBJ1-1 TRBV9 - CASSTSDRGFTEAFF TGTGCCAGCAGCACATCGGACAGGGGGTTCACTGAAGCTTTCTTT
- TRBJ1-1 TRBV13 - CASSPRTGDTEAFF TGTGCCAGCAGCCCTAGGACCGGGGACACTGAAGCTTTCTTT
- TRBJ2-1 TRBV7-6 - CASSFLRGEQFF TGTGCCAGCAGCTTCCTTCGGGGCGAGCAGTTCTTC
- TRBJ2-3 TRBV5-1 once CASSQWGPDTQYF TGCGCCAGCAGCCAGTGGGGTCCCGATACGCAGTATTTT
- TRBJ2-2 TRBV18 - CASSPLRGAENTGELFF TGTGCCAGCTCACCATTAAGGGGGGCGGAGAACACCGGGGAGCTGTTTTTT
- TRBJ2-1 TRBV4-3 - CASSQADSLSYNEQFF TGCGCCAGCAGCCAAGCAGACAGCCTCTCCTACAATGAGCAGTTCTTC
- TRBJ1-4 TRBV7-6 - CASSLERGFTNEKLFF TGTGCCAGCAGCTTAGAACGGGGCTTCACTAATGAAAAACTGTTTTTT
- TRBJ2-5 TRBV6-1 - CASSEVVGTPEGTRETQYF TGTGCCAGCAGTGAAGTTGTGGGGACCCCCGAGGGCACACGAGAGACCCAGTACTTC
TRBD1 TRBJ2-2 TRBV5-1 - CASRPTGDTGELFF TGCGCCAGCAGACCTACAGGGGATACCGGGGAGCTGTTTTTT
TRBD1 TRBJ2-7 TRBV4-1 - CASSNRDRGSYEQYF TGCGCCAGCAGCAACCGGGACAGGGGCTCCTACGAGCAGTACTTC
TRBD1 TRBJ1-2 TRBV11-2 once CASSLAGTGRYGYTF TGTGCCAGCAGCTTAGCCGGGACAGGGCGCTATGGCTACACCTTC
- TRBJ1-1 TRBV28 - CASSLLGAEAFF TGTGCCAGCAGTTTACTGGGCGCTGAAGCTTTCTTT
- TRBJ2-3 TRBV9 once CASSVGPPRTDTQYF TGTGCCAGCAGCGTAGGGCCACCTCGGACAGATACGCAGTATTTT
- TRBJ2-3 TRBV27 - CASSLSGLASTDTQYF TGTGCCAGCAGCCTTAGCGGCCTTGCTAGCACAGATACGCAGTATTTT
- TRBJ2-5 TRBV7-2 - CASSLERGARTQYF TGTGCCAGCAGCTTAGAGAGGGGAGCACGGACCCAGTACTTC
- TRBJ2-1 TRBV11-2 once CASSLLSLAIRSVNEQFF TGTGCCAGCAGCTTACTCTCACTAGCTATAAGGTCCGTCAATGAGCAGTTCTTC
- TRBJ2-3 TRBV19 - CASSRHTDTQYF TGTGCCAGTAGTCGCCACACAGATACGCAGTATTTT
TRBD1 TRBJ2-2 TRBV2 - CASDGGQGAIRNTGELFF TGTGCCAGTGATGGAGGGCAGGGGGCGATCAGGAACACCGGGGAGCTGTTTTTT
- TRBJ2-2 TRBV30 - CACPGTWNTGELFF TGTGCCTGTCCCGGGACATGGAACACCGGGGAGCTGTTTTTT
- TRBJ1-2 TRBV5-4 - CASSSGGWANYGYTF TGTGCCAGCAGCTCGGGTGGATGGGCCAACTATGGCTACACCTTC
- TRBJ2-7 TRBV7-8 - CASSHVVYEQYF TGTGCCAGCAGCCACGTTGTCTACGAGCAGTACTTC
- TRBJ2-3 TRBV6-5 - CASSPGNVRDTQYF TGTGCCAGCAGTCCGGGGAACGTTCGGGATACGCAGTATTTT
TRBD2 TRBJ2-2 TRBV11-2 - CASSLRRTSGRATGELFF TGTGCCAGCAGCTTAAGAAGGACTAGCGGGAGGGCCACCGGGGAGCTGTTTTTT
- TRBJ1-5 TRBV12-2 - CASRLVPDNSNQPQHF TGTGCAAGTCGCTTAGTGCCAGACAATAGCAATCAGCCCCAGCATTTT
TRBD2 TRBJ2-7 TRBV7-3 - CASSSSGGAFEQYF TGTGCCAGCAGCAGTAGCGGGGGGGCTTTCGAGCAGTACTTC
- TRBJ2-3 TRBV9 - CASSVAMHTDTQYF TGTGCCAGCAGCGTAGCGATGCACACAGATACGCAGTATTTT
TRBD1 TRBJ2-3 TRBV19 - CASSPDDRGRGDTQYF TGTGCCAGTAGTCCGGACGACAGGGGGCGTGGAGATACGCAGTATTTT
TRBD2 TRBJ2-1 TRBV7-2 - CASSPQWREGNEQFF TGTGCCAGCAGCCCACAGTGGCGGGAGGGCAATGAGCAGTTCTTC
- TRBJ2-7 TRBV6-6 once CASSYGPRTSYEQYF TGTGCCAGCAGTTATGGTCCCCGCACCTCCTACGAGCAGTACTTC
- TRBJ2-1 TRBV7-2 - CASTKDSVLYNEQFF TGTGCCAGCACCAAAGACAGCGTTCTTTACAATGAGCAGTTCTTC
- TRBJ2-5 TRBV7-2 - CASSLGSKETQYF TGTGCCAGCAGCTTAGGGTCTAAAGAGACCCAGTACTTC
- TRBJ2-7 TRBV2 - CASSEDGNYEQYF TGTGCCAGCAGCGAGGACGGAAACTACGAGCAGTACTTC
- TRBJ1-1 TRBV7-2 - CASSLDEAEAFF TGTGCCAGCAGCTTAGATGAGGCTGAAGCTTTCTTT
- TRBJ2-1 TRBV5-6 - CASSMTRRDEQFF TGTGCCAGCAGCATGACTAGGCGGGATGAGCAGTTCTTC
- TRBJ1-2 TRBV9 - CASSVAAMTANYGYTF TGTGCCAGCAGCGTAGCGGCGATGACAGCTAACTATGGCTACACCTTC
- TRBJ1-2 TRBV5-1 - CASSLTGEPAYGYTF TGCGCCAGCAGCTTAACGGGGGAGCCCGCCTATGGCTACACCTTC
- TRBJ2-3 TRBV11-2 - CASISRLSDTQYF TGTGCCAGCATCTCCCGGTTATCAGATACGCAGTATTTT
- TRBJ2-7 TRBV6-5 - CASSSDSRGWYF TGTGCCAGCAGTTCTGACAGCCGGGGTTGGTACTTC
- TRBJ2-5 TRBV7-2 - CASSLKETQYF TGTGCCAGCAGTCTTAAAGAGACCCAGTACTTC
- TRBJ1-2 TRBV29-1 - CSVEDTGRPEDGYTF TGCAGCGTTGAAGATACGGGACGGCCCGAGGATGGCTACACCTTC
- TRBJ2-3 TRBV27 once CASSSVNRLDTQYF TGTGCCAGCAGTTCCGTTAACAGGTTAGATACGCAGTATTTT
- TRBJ2-1 TRBV18 once CASSPRASYNEQFF TGTGCCAGCTCACCACGGGCTAGCTACAATGAGCAGTTCTTC
TRBD2 TRBJ2-1 TRBV7-6 - CASSLGLALYNEQFF TGTGCCAGCAGCTTGGGACTAGCGCTTTACAATGAGCAGTTCTTC
TRBD1 TRBJ2-1 TRBV27 once CASSLRQGATPYNEQFF TGTGCCAGCAGTTTACGACAGGGGGCAACGCCCTACAATGAGCAGTTCTTC
- TRBJ1-2 TRBV6-1 - CASSVGGPIYGYTF TGTGCCAGCAGTGTCGGGGGCCCTATCTATGGCTACACCTTC
TRBD1 TRBJ2-7 TRBV5-1 - CASSQPGQGAGEQYF TGCGCCAGCAGCCAGCCGGGACAGGGGGCTGGGGAGCAGTACTTC
- TRBJ2-2 TRBV9 - CASSVEEGVGELFF TGTGCCAGCAGCGTAGAGGAAGGGGTCGGGGAGCTGTTTTTT
TRBD1 TRBJ1-4 TRBV19 - CASKQGALNEKLFF TGTGCCAGCAAGCAGGGGGCACTTAATGAAAAACTGTTTTTT
- TRBJ1-2 TRBV5-5 once CASSPDRNPNYGYTF TGTGCCAGCAGCCCAGACAGGAACCCTAACTATGGCTACACCTTC
TRBD1 TRBJ2-1 TRBV7-2 - CASSPDRALYNEQFF TGTGCCAGCAGCCCCGACAGGGCGCTATACAATGAGCAGTTCTTC
TRBD2 TRBJ2-1 TRBV11-2 - CASSASGGIGEQFF TGTGCCAGCAGCGCCAGCGGGGGGATTGGTGAGCAGTTCTTC
- TRBJ2-7 TRBV6-6 - CASGIWGKRYEQYF TGTGCCAGCGGCATTTGGGGGAAAAGATACGAGCAGTACTTC
TRBD2 TRBJ2-3 TRBV19 - CASSVLAGSPTDTQYF TGTGCCAGTAGTGTTCTAGCGGGTTCCCCCACAGATACGCAGTATTTT
TRBD1 TRBJ2-7 TRBV25-1 once CASGDRVGSYEQYF TGTGCCAGCGGGGACAGGGTGGGTTCCTACGAGCAGTACTTC